The subject of this entry is one TCR beta chain. Which antigen it targets is not known. No base quality information exists; no much larger clone differs at one position. Sequenced on an Illumina HiSeq 1500. TCRdb itself trimmed the public reads at Q25 with fastp, ran MiXCR and retained productive beta chains. Every distinct CDR3 protein forms one entry, paired with its most common genes and DNA. The sample has 680,000 or so distinct CDR3 sequences on record, less than 40% of them singletons. Around 3% of the sample is in the top ten clones. The cysteine opens and the phenylalanine closes a CDR3 of 16 amino acids. Only CDR3 DNA is held: 48 bases, read in frame from base 1. Trimming costs V 6 bases and J 2 bases, and their ends lie 18 bases apart. This sample was included in a study of T cell repertoires in cytomegalovirus infection (dated by TCRdb to the late 2010s). Context from the whole study: Donor HLA type was relevant to the analysis, as public TCR beta signatures indicated carriage of CMV infection together with the matching HLA type.

General findings and caveats noted by the study authors: Cumulative frequency of public TCR beta family members discriminated carriers of CMV infection plus the relevant HLA type in this cohort and an independent approximately 370-donor cohort. The ex vivo response was dominated by HLA-C-restricted CMV-specific TCR beta clonotypes, and the single most frequent clonotype in two of eight donors was supplied by these HLA-C-restricted clonotypes.

Here the chain combines TRBV12-3 or TRBV12-4 and TRBJ2-3; TRBD2 is possibly the D segment (6 matching bases). The sequenced sample was PBMCs. This clonotype was obtained from a human donor in good health (CMV status not recorded). Some clones in this sample may be carry-over from other donors' samples. The CDR3 reads as follows: CASRTRRSGNTDTQYF. Here is the DNA: TGTGCCAGCAGGACCCGCCGTAGCGGAAACACAGATACGCAGTATTTT.